One and the same sample provided the 7 T cell receptor beta chains below, sequenced in a study of T-cell memory formation after mild COVID-19. TCRdb fed the 5' RACE reads into MiXCR, producing one record per CDR3 protein. The table records around 260,000 distinct CDR3 sequences, around 16% of them present only once. The sample consisted of PBMCs or a T cell subset sorted from them (not recorded which). These receptors were obtained from a man aged 18 to 35 who had mild COVID-19 (a few samples of this study predate the infection). Cell type and time point are not known.

This sequence joins TRBV27 and TRBJ1-6, with a possible D match to TRBD1 (5 bases). Trimming removed 6 bases from V and 9 bases from J, with 15 bases in between. The CDR3 loop spans 14 amino acids. Germline V lookup: CDR1 MNHEY, CDR2 SMNVEV (reference sequence). The CDR3 here is CASRLETAFSPLHF. In nucleotides, the CDR3 is TGTGCCAGCAGACTAGAGACAGCATTTTCACCCCTCCACTTT.

The chain employs TRBV3-1 and TRBJ2-3, with 15 positions matching TRBD2. CDR3 length equals 18 residues. Germline CDR1 reads LGHDT; CDR2 reads YNNKEL (reference sequence). V lost 5 bases to trimming and J lost 8 bases; unmatched junction nucleotides: 14. As DNA, the CDR3 is TGTGCCAGCAGCTCTCACTCGGGACTAGCGGGGGGCCCTGGTACGCAGTATTTT. Encoded protein: CASSSHSGLAGGPGTQYF.

This sequence joins TRBV4-2 and TRBJ1-2; no clear D. Germline V CDR1 and CDR2: LGHNA, YNFKEQ. There are 19 residues in the CDR3. Trimming took off 0 bases at V and 0 bases at J, with 20 bases between the two ends. In DNA form, the CDR3 reads TGTGCCAGCAGCCAAGATTATCGGGTCGCGAGAGGAACTAACTATGGCTACACCTTC. Residues: CASSQDYRVARGTNYGYTF.

This clonotype was counted between two and nine times. This CDR3 is CASSREQGKDFEKLFF. In DNA form, the CDR3 reads TGCGCCAGCAGCCGGGAACAGGGCAAAGACTTCGAAAAACTGTTTTTT. This chain connects TRBV4-3 to TRBJ1-4; tentative D call: TRBD1 (6 bases). CDR3 length: 16 amino acids. Germline V lookup: CDR1 LGHNA, CDR2 YSLEER. V lost 4 bases, J lost 8 bases, and 20 bases lay in between.

The chain joins TRBV12-5 to TRBJ1-2, with D perhaps matching TRBD1 (6 bases). From germline, CDR1 is LGHNT and CDR2 FRNRAP. The CDR3 loop spans 17 amino acids. The germline V and J ends were trimmed by 0 bases and 3 bases, with 17 bases remaining between them. CDR3 coding DNA: TGTGCTAGTGGTTTGGTACTAGGGGGTCAGTTTGACTATGGCTACACCTTC. As protein: CASGLVLGGQFDYGYTF.

The rearrangement uses TRBV4-3 and TRBJ1-4; D call uncertain. There are 13 residues in the CDR3. V was clipped by 4 bases and J by 8 bases, with 11 bases between them. Per the germline V gene, CDR1 is LGHNA and CDR2 is YSLEER. The CDR3 here is CASSLGKGEKLFF. CDR3 DNA: TGCGCCAGCAGCCTTGGGAAAGGAGAAAAACTGTTTTTT.

The chain is built from TRBV7-2 and TRBJ2-1; 7 bases are a match to TRBD2. Germline-derived CDR1 and CDR2 are SGHTA and FQGNSA. The CDR3 contains 14 residues. Trimming at V came to 4 bases and at J to 5 bases, leaving 5 bases not matched to a gene. Here the CDR3 DNA reads TGTGCCAGCAGCTGGTGGCTAGCGGACAATGAGCAGTTCTTC. This sequence encodes CASSWWLADNEQFF.